The 11 T cell receptor beta chains reported below all come from one sample, sequenced in a study of type 1 regulatory T cells. The antigens of these receptors remain unknown. TCRdb re-analysed the reads in MiXCR, keeping a single row per CDR3 protein. Of 60,000 to 70,000 distinct CDR3 sequences listed, 45% to 50% are singletons. Material for sequencing was cultured non-Tr1 T cells, either the whole culture or a sorted T cell fraction (not recorded which). The receptors here all came from a human donor in good health.

V and J are TRBV6-5 and TRBJ1-1; weak D call: TRBD1 (5 bases). Germline V gene lookup returns CDR1 MNHEY and CDR2 SVGAGI. V gave up 2 bases and J gave up 5 bases, with 9 bases separating them. This CDR3 spans 13 amino acids. The chain's CDR3 is CASSYPAGTEAFF. The CDR3 region has the DNA TGTGCCAGCAGTTACCCTGCAGGGACTGAAGCTTTCTTT.

V usage is TRBV21-1 and J usage is TRBJ2-1; TRBD2, the table's D call, lacks a check against the DNA. TRBV21-1 is deemed a pseudogene. The CDR3 runs 14 residues. The CDR3 spells CASPGTSGGHEQFF. The CDR3 DNA sequence: TGTGCCAGTCCCGGGACTAGCGGGGGGCATGAGCAGTTCTTC.

The V and J genes are TRBV30 and TRBJ1-2; D uncertain. V dropped 2 bases and J dropped 8 bases, with 15 bases sitting between them. Germline CDR1 is GTSNPN and CDR2 is SVGIG (reference sequence). The CDR3 spans 13 residues. The DNA for the CDR3 is TGTGCCTGGAGTCCCAGCCGGCAGCTCGGCTACACCTTC. Its protein product is CAWSPSRQLGYTF.

Comments on this clonotype: A read error may produce the germline difference seen at one junction end. The chain carries TRBV5-1 and TRBJ2-2; D is tentatively TRBD1 or TRBD2 (6 bases each). The CDR3 has 15 residues. Germline loops: CDR1 SGHRS, CDR2 YFSETQ. The CDR3 here is CASSLGQEGTRELFF. CDR3 bases: TGCGCCAGCAGCTTGGGACAGGAGGGCACCAGGGAGCTGTTTTTT.

The gene calls are TRBV5-1 and TRBJ2-1; TRBD1 might be the D (6 bases). Trimming pared 4 bases from V and 5 bases from J, leaving 16 bases between. The germline V gene encodes CDR1 SGHRS and CDR2 YFSETQ. The length of the CDR3 is 15 residues. The CDR3: CASSIPGTYDNEQFF. For the CDR3, the DNA is TGCGCCAGCAGCATTCCCGGGACATACGACAATGAGCAGTTCTTC.

J is TRBJ1-1 and V is TRBV19, with a tentative D call TRBD1 (5 bases). Trimming took off 7 bases at V and 5 bases at J, with 20 bases between the two ends. Looked up from germline, CDR1 is LNHDA and CDR2 is SQIVND (reference sequence). The CDR3 length is 15 residues. CDR3 in DNA: TGTGCCAGTACCCGAGGCCAGGGATCATGGACTGAAGCTTTCTTT. Its protein is CASTRGQGSWTEAFF.

The chain couples TRBV5-1 to TRBJ2-7, with a weak D call TRBD1 (6 bases). This CDR3 spans 14 amino acids. Trimming cost V 4 bases and J 6 bases, with 17 bases left between them. Germline values: CDR1 SGHRS, CDR2 YFSETQ. The CDR3 sequence is CASSMAVAGVEQYF. The CDR3 nucleotides are TGCGCCAGCAGCATGGCGGTGGCAGGGGTCGAGCAGTACTTC.

The chain is built from TRBV19 and TRBJ1-5; TRBD1 agrees at 10 bases. V dropped 5 bases and J dropped 6; count of bases not matched to a gene: 10. The CDR3 has 16 residues. Germline CDR1 is LNHDA and CDR2 is SQIVND (reference sequence). As DNA, the CDR3 is TGTGCCAGTAGTTACGTGAGACAGGGGGCATCTCAGCCCCAGCATTTT. It translates to CASSYVRQGASQPQHF. Looking up the rest from reference TRBV19 and TRBJ1-5 gives the full variable domain: DGGITQSPKYLFRKEGQNVTLSCEQNLNHDAMYWYRQDPGQGLRLIYYSQIVNDFQKGDIAEGYSVSREKKESFPLTVTSAQKNPTAFYLCASSYVRQGASQPQHFGDGTRLSIL.

This chain links TRBV10-3 with TRBJ2-1; possible D gene TRBD1, 5 bases. V gave up 3 bases and J gave up 0 bases, with 9 bases separating them. CDR3 length: 15 residues. The germline CDR1 and CDR2 sequences are ENHRY and SYGVKD. The CDR3 is CAISDPGPSYNEQFF. The CDR3 bases are TGTGCCATCAGTGACCCAGGGCCCTCCTACAATGAGCAGTTCTTC.

This chain joins TRBV3-1 and TRBJ2-3, with D perhaps matching TRBD2 (7 bases). The CDR3 runs to 20 residues. V dropped 3 bases and J dropped 0 bases, with 25 bases sitting between them. Germline CDR1 and CDR2: LGHDT and YNNKEL (reference sequence). The CDR3: CASSHHKALNRGASTDTQYF. The CDR3 DNA reads as TGTGCCAGCAGCCATCACAAAGCCCTCAACCGGGGGGCGAGCACAGATACGCAGTATTTT.

This clonotype was seen more than once but under ten times. This chain connects TRBV12-3 or TRBV12-4 to TRBJ1-2; weak D call: TRBD1 (6 bases). Trimming cost V 1 base and J 5 bases, with 8 bases left between them. The CDR3 contains 13 residues. The CDR3 coding sequence is TGTGCCAGCAGTTTAGGGGGGGCGTATGGCTACACCTTC. This translates into CASSLGGAYGYTF.